This T cell receptor beta chain comes out of a study of blood T cell repertoires in COVID-19. Study-level background: Donors in the United States, Italy and Spain gave samples during acute or convalescent COVID-19. The analysed material was cDNA or gDNA that came from T cells, B-cell-depleted T cells, or PBMCs.

This CDR3 spans 15 amino acids. Germline V gene lookup returns CDR1 SQVTM and CDR2 ANQGSEA. With V trimmed by 4 bases and J by 4 bases, 7 bases remained unmatched. Libraries were prepared by immunoSEQ multiplex PCR; TCRdb keeps only in-frame clonotypes and omits some of them. The data contain around 100,000 clones, around nine tenths of them singletons. V usage is TRBV29-1 and J usage is TRBJ2-1; 10 positions agree with TRBD2. The sample consisted of peripheral blood. The clonotype was recovered from a man between 50 and 59 years old with acute or convalescent COVID-19. CDR3 protein: CSVGSSGSTYNEQFF. In DNA form, the CDR3 reads TGCAGCGTTGGTTCTAGCGGGAGTACATACAATGAGCAGTTCTTC.